These 27 T cell receptor beta chains share one sample of origin, sequenced in a study of OX40 agonist ivuxolimab in advanced cancers. The method behind the library was the immunoSEQ multiplex PCR assay. TCRdb's version of the immuneACCESS table is confined to in-frame rearrangements and falls short of the full clone set. An unresolved V gene accounts for under half of the shortfall where checked; the remainder is of unknown origin. Across this sample there are 18,000 or so clones, with around 83% seen only once. Of the sample, 13% is held by the ten largest clones. The sequencing here drew on CD4+ or CD8+ T cells sorted from blood, taken in a trial of the OX40 agonist ivuxolimab. Receptors originate from an adult with an advanced solid tumor such as melanoma, head and neck, liver or kidney cancer.

V and J are TRBV27 and TRBJ2-1, with a weak D call TRBD1 (6 bases). Germline assignment: CDR1 MNHEY and CDR2 SMNVEV (reference sequence). Deletions cut 2 bases from V and 8 bases from J, with 16 bases between. CDR3 length equals 15 residues. The chain's CDR3 is CASSLALTGYHEQFF. DNA for the CDR3: TGTGCCAGCAGTTTAGCCCTAACAGGGTACCATGAGCAGTTCTTC.

The chain combines TRBV6-6 with TRBJ2-5; D is uncertain. The V end lost 0 bases, the J end lost 4 bases, and 9 bases lay between the germline ends. The CDR3 covers 14 residues. Germline CDR1 and CDR2: MNHNY and SVGAGI (reference sequence). CDR3 coding DNA: TGTGCCAGCAGTTACTCATCTGGGCTAGAGACCCAGTACTTC. Protein: CASSYSSGLETQYF.

The V call is TRBV7-8, the J call TRBJ2-1, with TRBD2 identical over 13 bases. Per germline, CDR1 SGHVS and CDR2 FQNEAQ. The trim removed 3 bases at V and 9 bases at J, leaving 8 bases unmatched. The CDR3 consists of 16 residues. The CDR3 nucleotides are TGTGCCAGCAGCTTGCAGGGACTAGCGGGGTTGGGTGAGCAGTTCTTC. Its protein is CASSLQGLAGLGEQFF.

This clone was found once. CDR3 amino acids: CAWSTSSPLHF. CDR3 DNA: TGTGCCTGGAGTACTTCCTCACCCCTCCACTTT. V is TRBV30 and J is TRBJ1-6; D is unresolved. CDR1 and CDR2 from the germline V gene are GTSNPN and SVGIG (reference sequence). Trimming cost V 2 bases and J 10 bases, with 6 bases left between them. CDR3 size: 11 residues. Complete variable domain (other parts from reference TRBV30 and TRBJ1-6): SQTIHQWPATLVQPVGSPLSLECTVEGTSNPNLYWYRQAAGRGLQLLFYSVGIGQISSEVPQNLSASRPQDRQFILSSKKLLLSDSGFYLCAWSTSSPLHFGNGTRLTVT.

This chain connects TRBV28 to TRBJ2-7; D not resolved. The germline V gene encodes CDR1 MDHEN and CDR2 SYDVKM. This CDR3 has 13 amino acids. V shed 2 bases and J shed 0 bases, with 5 bases lying between them. CDR3 protein: CASSLPASYEQYF. In nucleotides, the CDR3 is TGTGCCAGCAGTTTACCCGCCTCCTACGAGCAGTACTTC.

V is TRBV28 and J is TRBJ1-5; possible D gene TRBD1, 6 bases. This CDR3 is built from 16 residues. The germline CDR1 and CDR2 sequences are MDHEN and SYDVKM. The ends were cut back, 6 bases at V and 3 bases at J, with 18 bases in the middle. The CDR3 protein is CASSPGTGGLNQPQHF. Written as DNA, the CDR3 is TGTGCCAGCAGCCCCGGGACGGGGGGCCTCAATCAGCCCCAGCATTTT.

The rearrangement joins TRBV7-2 to TRBJ1-2; 12 bases align to TRBD1. V shed 0 bases and J 7 bases; nucleotides not matched to a gene: 9. The CDR3 totals 17 residues. Germline loops: CDR1 SGHTA, CDR2 FQGNSA. This CDR3 is CASSLALGTGGHSGYTF. In nucleotides, the CDR3 is TGTGCCAGCAGCTTAGCTTTGGGGACAGGGGGCCACTCTGGCTACACCTTC.

The chain joins TRBV5-1 to TRBJ2-3; 8 nucleotides align to TRBD2. The germline V gene encodes CDR1 SGHRS and CDR2 YFSETQ. This CDR3 has 15 amino acids. V lost 5 bases, J lost 1 base, and 6 bases stayed unmatched. DNA for the CDR3: TGCGCCAGCAGGTCCACGGGAGGGGGCACAGATACGCAGTATTTT. Encoded protein: CASRSTGGGTDTQYF.

The chain has TRBV9 and TRBJ1-6; 10 bases agree with TRBD1. In germline, CDR1 is SGDLS, CDR2 YYNGEE. The CDR3 contains 15 residues. Losses at the gene ends were 3 bases for V and 7 bases for J; bases not matched to a gene: 4. The CDR3 DNA reads as TGTGCCAGCAGCGCAGGACAGGGGGGAAATTCACCCCTCCACTTT. Protein: CASSAGQGGNSPLHF.

The chain uses TRBV7-9 and TRBJ2-5; TRBD2 agrees at 9 bases. The CDR3 spans 17 residues. V lost 1 base and J lost 1; bases outside the gene matches: 7. Germline V gene sequence: CDR1 SEHNR, CDR2 FQNEAQ (reference sequence). CDR3: CASSLVGTSRFQETQYF. The CDR3 DNA reads TGTGCCAGCAGCTTAGTAGGGACTAGCCGTTTCCAAGAGACCCAGTACTTC.

The CDR3 region is CASSLDGYEQYF. The CDR3, as DNA: TGCGCCAGCAGCTTGGACGGTTACGAGCAGTACTTC. This sequence joins TRBV5-1 and TRBJ2-7; no clear D gene. From germline, CDR1 is SGHRS and CDR2 YFSETQ. This CDR3 contains 12 residues. V was cut by 0 bases and J by 4 bases, with 5 bases left in between.

The chain uses TRBV6-5 and TRBJ1-2, with D possibly TRBD1 on 5 matching bases. Germline loops: CDR1 MNHEY, CDR2 SVGAGI. CDR3 length equals 14 residues. With 1 base removed from V and 8 bases from J, the gap between germline ends came to 14 bases. This CDR3 reads CASSYFGGREGYTF. The CDR3 DNA follows: TGTGCCAGCAGTTACTTCGGGGGAAGAGAGGGCTACACCTTC.

The chain has TRBV28 and TRBJ2-7; 10 nucleotides match TRBD2. V lost 10 bases and J lost 0; bases outside the gene matches: 3. The CDR3 has 13 amino acids. Germline CDR1 is MDHEN and CDR2 is SYDVKM. This CDR3 reads CAIGLAASYEQYF. Written as DNA, the CDR3 is TGTGCCATCGGACTAGCGGCCTCCTACGAGCAGTACTTC. The whole variable domain, remainder taken from reference TRBV28 and TRBJ2-7, is DVKVTQSSRYLVKRTGEKVFLECVQDMDHENMFWYRQDPGLGLRLIYFSYDVKMKEKGDIPEGYSVSREKKERFSLILESASTNQTSMYLCAIGLAASYEQYFGPGTRLTVT.

The CDR3 here is CASSPRLAGTYEQYF. The DNA of the CDR3 is TGTGCCAGCAGCCCCCGACTAGCGGGGACCTACGAGCAGTACTTC. This chain joins TRBV7-3 and TRBJ2-7; 11 bases line up with TRBD2. V gave up 5 bases and J gave up 2 bases; unmatched junction bases: 5. Per the germline V gene, CDR1 is SGHTA and CDR2 is FQGTGA. The length of the CDR3 is 15 residues.

The rearrangement links TRBV6-5 to TRBJ1-1; weak D call: TRBD1 (6 bases). This CDR3 is built from 13 residues. Germline CDR1 reads MNHEY; CDR2 reads SVGAGI. V lost 2 bases and J lost 6, with 10 bases in between. DNA for the CDR3: TGTGCCAGCAGTTACGCGGGACACCCTGAAGCTTTCTTT. The encoded protein is CASSYAGHPEAFF.

The genes are TRBV28 and TRBJ1-2; the D is unclear. Germline V gene sequence: CDR1 MDHEN, CDR2 SYDVKM. Between the trimmed V and J ends, which lost 6 bases and 2 bases, there was a span of 13 bases. This CDR3 has 14 residues. CDR3 in DNA: TGTGCCAGCAGGTGGGTAGGAGGAAACTATGGCTACACCTTC. It encodes CASRWVGGNYGYTF.

The chain employs TRBV28 and TRBJ1-2; the D is unclear. Trimming cost V 6 bases and J 4 bases, with 9 bases left between them. The CDR3 covers 12 residues. Germline CDR1 reads MDHEN; CDR2 reads SYDVKM. CDR3 DNA: TGTGCCAGCAGCGAAGATCGCTATGGCTACACCTTC. Translated: CASSEDRYGYTF.

This clone was seen a few times. The V call is TRBV7-6, the J call TRBJ2-2; D perhaps matches TRBD2 (6 bases). V lost 7 bases and J 4 bases, leaving 16 bases between the germline ends. CDR1 and CDR2 from the germline V gene are SGHVS and FNYEAQ. This CDR3 spans 15 amino acids. The CDR3 DNA is TGTGCCAGCAATTCGGAGGGAGTGGCCACCGGGGAGCTGTTTTTT. Translation: CASNSEGVATGELFF.

The rearrangement links TRBV9 to TRBJ2-5, with 12 bases matching TRBD2. The CDR3 is made up of 15 amino acids. Germline-derived CDR1 and CDR2 are SGDLS and YYNGEE. V lost 0 bases and J lost 5; bases outside the gene matches: 2. CDR3 bases: TGTGCCAGCAGCGTAGGACTAGCGGGGGCGGAGACCCAGTACTTC. Encoded protein: CASSVGLAGAETQYF.

V usage is TRBV28 and J usage is TRBJ1-5; TRBD1 aligns across 9 bases. V was clipped by 3 bases and J by 4 bases; unmatched bases: 4. The CDR3 is made up of 15 amino acids. The germline V gene encodes CDR1 MDHEN and CDR2 SYDVKM. CDR3 DNA: TGTGCCAGCAGTTTGCTGACAGGGGGGAATCAGCCCCAGCATTTT. Protein sequence: CASSLLTGGNQPQHF.

V usage is TRBV11-3 and J usage is TRBJ2-1; 9 bases match TRBD2. The CDR3 has 15 amino acids. Germline lookup yields CDR1 SGHNT and CDR2 YENEEA. Unmatched junction bases numbered 12, after V lost 8 bases and J lost 7 bases. Here the CDR3 DNA reads TGTGCCAGCGGCGCGGGGGGGCAAGGTAGTAATGAGCAGTTCTTC. Protein: CASGAGGQGSNEQFF.

J is TRBJ2-3 and V is TRBV4-2; D not resolved. The length of the CDR3 is 13 residues. V shed 1 base and J shed 4 bases, with 6 bases lying between them. In germline, CDR1 is LGHNA, CDR2 YNFKEQ. The CDR3 protein is CASSQAPADTQYF. CDR3 coding DNA: TGTGCCAGCAGCCAAGCCCCGGCAGATACGCAGTATTTT.

About this clone itself: Other DNA sequences in the same sample also yield this CDR3. V is TRBV7-8 and J is TRBJ1-3; the match to TRBD1 covers 8 bases. The CDR3 totals 15 residues. The germline V gene encodes CDR1 SGHVS and CDR2 FQNEAQ. The trim removed 3 bases at V and 4 bases at J, leaving 5 bases unmatched. The CDR3 region has the DNA TGTGCCAGCAGCTTTCAGGGGGCTTGGGGAAACACCATATATTTT. As protein: CASSFQGAWGNTIYF.

The gene calls are TRBV7-2 and TRBJ2-1; 7 bases map to TRBD2. CDR3 size: 13 residues. Germline V gives CDR1 SGHTA, CDR2 FQGNSA. The J segment lost 10 bases and the V segment lost 5 bases, leaving 8 bases of the junction unmatched. The CDR3 is CASSPMGGLEQFF. Written as DNA, the CDR3 is TGTGCCAGCAGCCCAATGGGGGGGTTAGAGCAGTTCTTC. Supplemented by reference TRBV7-2 and TRBJ2-1, the full variable domain reads GAGVSQSPSNKVTEKGKDVELRCDPISGHTALYWYRQSLGQGLEFLIYFQGNSAPDKSGLPSDRFSAERTGGSVSTLTIQRTQQEDSAVYLCASSPMGGLEQFFGPGTRLTVL.

The rearrangement links TRBV7-2 to TRBJ2-5; TRBD2 agrees at 10 bases. The CDR3 is made up of 15 amino acids. The trim removed 4 bases at V and 6 bases at J, leaving 8 bases unmatched. Germline CDR1 reads SGHTA; CDR2 reads FQGNSA. DNA for the CDR3: TGTGCCAGCAGCTCTCTAGCGGGAGTTGGAAAGACCCAGTACTTC. Translating it yields CASSSLAGVGKTQYF.

The CDR3 bases are TGTGCCAGTAGTATCCCTCACAGGGCAACTAATGAAAAACTGTTTTTT. It codes for CASSIPHRATNEKLFF. The V and J genes are TRBV19 and TRBJ1-4; maybe TRBD1 (6 bases). Germline values: CDR1 LNHDA, CDR2 SQIVND (reference sequence). The CDR3 is 16 residues long. V lost 3 bases and J 0 bases, leaving 11 bases between the germline ends.

CDR3 sequence (DNA): TGTGCCAGCACCCCGGGACAAACAAATGAAAAACTGTTTTTT. It specifies CASTPGQTNEKLFF. The rearrangement uses TRBV7-9 and TRBJ1-4; D perhaps matches TRBD1 (6 bases). V was shortened by 7 bases and J by 5 bases, with 14 bases between the two germline ends. There are 14 residues in the CDR3. CDR1 SEHNR and CDR2 FQNEAQ come from the germline V gene (reference sequence).